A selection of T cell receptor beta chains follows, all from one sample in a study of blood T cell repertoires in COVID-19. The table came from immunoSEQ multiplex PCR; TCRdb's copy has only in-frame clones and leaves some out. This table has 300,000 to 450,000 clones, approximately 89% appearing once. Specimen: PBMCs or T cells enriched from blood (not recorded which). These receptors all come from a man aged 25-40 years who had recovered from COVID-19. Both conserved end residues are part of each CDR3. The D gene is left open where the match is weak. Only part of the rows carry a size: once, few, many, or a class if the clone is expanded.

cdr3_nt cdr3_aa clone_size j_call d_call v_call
TGTGCCAGCAGCTCCCCCCTAGCGGGGGGCCCCACAGATACGCAGTATTTT CASSSPLAGGPTDTQYF NA TRBJ2-3 TRBD2 TRBV7-9
TGTGCCAGCAGCCCCGGAGTCGGGGGGGCCCGCGCAGATACGCAGTATTTT CASSPGVGGARADTQYF NA TRBJ2-3 TRBD2 TRBV5-4
TGTGCCTGGAGAGGAGGGACAGCCTCCTACGAGCAGTACTTC CAWRGGTASYEQYF NA TRBJ2-7 NA TRBV30
TGTGCCAGCAGCCCACGACTAGAAATCACCGGGGAGCTGTTTTTT CASSPRLEITGELFF NA TRBJ2-2 NA TRBV7-6
TGTGCCAGCAGCTCCCGACGGGGAGATTTGTACGAGCAGTACTTC CASSSRRGDLYEQYF NA TRBJ2-7 NA TRBV7-9
TGTGCCAGCAGCCCGACTAGCGGGGGGGCAAATGAGCAGTTCTTC CASSPTSGGANEQFF NA TRBJ2-1 TRBD2 TRBV7-9
TGTGCCAGCAGCCCGGGGGCTGGAAACACCATATATTTT CASSPGAGNTIYF once TRBJ1-3 NA TRBV4-2
TGTGCCAGCTCACCACGGGCCCGTGAAAAACTGTTTTTT CASSPRAREKLFF NA TRBJ1-4 NA TRBV18
TGTGCCAGCAGCTCCGGGACAGGGGCCCTGAGGGGAGCTTTCTTT CASSSGTGALRGAFF NA TRBJ1-1 TRBD1 TRBV5-6
TGTGCCAGCAGTGGGAGCGGGGGAGACACCGGGGAGCTGTTTTTT CASSGSGGDTGELFF few TRBJ2-2 TRBD2 TRBV6-4
TGCGCCAGCAGTCAATGTGGGTCCAGGGCCCCAATTTATAATGGAAACACCATATATTTT CASSQCGSRAPIYNGNTIYF NA TRBJ1-3 NA TRBV23-1
TGTGCCAGCGTTGGGGACACGGTCTCCTACGAGCAGTACTTC CASVGDTVSYEQYF NA TRBJ2-7 NA TRBV6-5
TGTGCCAGCAGCTCCTACCTCCCGACAGATACGCAGTATTTT CASSSYLPTDTQYF NA TRBJ2-3 NA TRBV27
TGTGCCTGGAGTGTAGGAGCGGGGAGAAACAATGAGCAGTTCTTC CAWSVGAGRNNEQFF NA TRBJ2-1 TRBD2 TRBV30
TGTGCCAGCAGCTCCCGCCAGGGTCAGGGCACAGATACGCAGTATTTT CASSSRQGQGTDTQYF NA TRBJ2-3 NA TRBV7-9
TGTGCCAGTAGTTACGTGGCGAATAGAGGCGAGCAGTACTTC CASSYVANRGEQYF few TRBJ2-7 NA TRBV19
TGCGCCAGCAGCCCGGGACAGGGGCCGAACACTGAAGCTTTCTTT CASSPGQGPNTEAFF once TRBJ1-1 TRBD1 TRBV5-1
TGTGCCAGCAGCGCACCCGACAGGGGCTACTATGGCTACACCTTC CASSAPDRGYYGYTF NA TRBJ1-2 TRBD1 TRBV7-2
TGTGCCAGCAGCTTAATGGGAGGAGAGACCCAGTACTTC CASSLMGGETQYF NA TRBJ2-5 NA TRBV11-3
TGTGCCATTCCAGGGGACACTGAAGCTTTCTTT CAIPGDTEAFF NA TRBJ1-1 NA TRBV2
TGTGCCAGCACCGGACAGGCTAGCACAGATACGCAGTATTTT CASTGQASTDTQYF NA TRBJ2-3 TRBD1 TRBV9
TGTGCCAGCAGCCTGGGCCTCACCACTGAAGCTTTCTTT CASSLGLTTEAFF NA TRBJ1-1 NA TRBV7-3
TGTGCCAGCAGCCAAGATCAAGCGGGGGGTTGGTACGAGCAGTACTTC CASSQDQAGGWYEQYF NA TRBJ2-7 TRBD2 TRBV4-2